This TCR beta chain is from a study of T cell repertoires in cytomegalovirus infection (dated by TCRdb to 2018 to 2020). In the study overall: Recently identified HLA-C-restricted CMV epitopes, whose presentation resists viral immunomodulation, were targeted by peptide stimulations together with well-studied HLA-B-restricted epitopes. Because public TCR beta signatures pointed to carriage of CMV infection together with the matching HLA type, the HLA type of each donor mattered for the analysis.

From the cysteine through the phenylalanine, the CDR3 covers 12 amino acids. Left in the record is the CDR3 DNA by itself, 36 bases read in frame from the first base. A distance of 12 bases separates the germline ends of V and J, which lose 6 bases and 7 bases respectively. In light of the paper, this sample's treatment or condition label describes: in vitro stimulation with specific CMV peptide epitopes to enrich CMV-specific T cells. Instrument on record: Illumina HiSeq 1500. The public reads were reanalyzed by TCRdb: fastp trimming at Q25, MiXCR alignment, in-frame beta chains only. Each record represents a unique CDR3 protein, reported with the most common genes and DNA among its rows. Present in this sample are about 310,000 distinct CDR3 sequences, roughly 25% of which were seen just once. The ten biggest clones cover roughly 14% of the sample. Here is what the overall study found, with its caveats: The ex vivo response was dominated by HLA-C-restricted CMV-specific TCR beta clonotypes, and the single most frequent clonotype in two of eight donors was supplied by these HLA-C-restricted clonotypes. In both this cohort and an independent roughly 350-donor cohort, the cumulative frequency of public TCR beta family members distinguished carriers of CMV infection plus the relevant HLA type.

A word on this clonotype: The target of this receptor is not known. Within one base of it there is no much larger clone, and no base qualities were kept.

Sequencing was performed on cultured PBMCs, taken from culture after CMV antigen stimulation. The receptor comes from a human donor in good health (CMV status not recorded). Some clones in this sample may be carry-over from other donors' samples. The chain couples TRBV12-3 or TRBV12-4 to TRBJ1-2; no D segment can be confidently identified. The DNA sequence is TGTGCCAGCAGCCTGCGAGGGCTTGGCTACACCTTC. The encoded protein is CASSLRGLGYTF.